One and the same sample provided the 32 T cell receptor beta chains below, sequenced in a study of control samples from healthy donors and cancer patients (TCRdb year 2020). The library was built by means of the immunoSEQ multiplex PCR assay. In its TCRdb copy, this immuneACCESS table keeps in-frame sequences only and misses some clones. Where compared with another copy, unresolved V genes explain less than half of these, and the others have no known cause. The sample has 130,000 or so clones on record, roughly 90% of them singletons. The ten largest clones take up 2% to 3% of the sample. The specimen was blood. The receptors stem from a man in his forties in good health.

This chain uses TRBV5-4 with TRBJ2-7, with D perhaps given as TRBD1 or TRBD2 (5 bases each). V gave up 3 bases and J gave up 5 bases, with 12 bases separating them. There are 13 residues in the CDR3. The germline gives CDR1 SGHNT, CDR2 YYREEE (reference sequence). CDR3 amino acids: CASSWGTGDEQYF. In nucleotides, the CDR3 is TGTGCCAGCAGCTGGGGGACCGGGGACGAGCAGTACTTC.

The CDR3 DNA reads as TGTGCCAGCAGCCGGCCTTTATCAGAGGCGAACACCGGGGAGCTGTTTTTT. Protein product: CASSRPLSEANTGELFF. The gene calls are TRBV7-6 and TRBJ2-2; unclear D gene. Germline assignment: CDR1 SGHVS and CDR2 FNYEAQ. The CDR3 extends over 17 amino acids. Trimming took off 5 bases at V and 0 bases at J, with 16 bases between the two ends. The entire variable domain, with the rest obtained from reference TRBV7-6 and TRBJ2-2, is as follows: GAGVSQSPRYKVTKRGQDVALRCDPISGHVSLYWYRQALGQGPEFLTYFNYEAQQDKSGLPNDRFSAERPEGSISTLTIQRTEQRDSAMYRCASSRPLSEANTGELFFGEGSRLTVL.

V is TRBV5-1 and J is TRBJ1-5; perhaps TRBD1 as D (5 bases). With 0 bases removed from V and 3 bases from J, the gap between germline ends came to 7 bases. Germline lookup yields CDR1 SGHRS and CDR2 YFSETQ. The CDR3 is 14 residues long. The CDR3 DNA is TGCGCCAGCAGCTTGGGAGGGGCCAATCAGCCCCAGCATTTT. This encodes CASSLGGANQPQHF. Supplemented by reference TRBV5-1 and TRBJ1-5, the full variable domain reads KAGVTQTPRYLIKTRGQQVTLSCSPISGHRSVSWYQQTPGQGLQFLFEYFSETQRNKGNFPGRFSGRQFSNSRSEMNVSTLELGDSALYLCASSLGGANQPQHFGDGTRLSIL.

This clone was counted once. The chain carries TRBV18 and TRBJ2-7, with a possible D match to TRBD2 (5 bases). The CDR3 consists of 15 residues. V was trimmed by 0 bases and J by 4 bases, leaving 13 bases between them. The V gene's germline CDR1 is KGHSH and CDR2 LQKENI. The CDR3 coding sequence is TGTGCCAGCTCACCACCCGGGGTACCCATTTACGAGCAGTACTTC. Amino acid sequence: CASSPPGVPIYEQYF.

The J gene is TRBJ2-1, the V gene TRBV2; D not resolved. Germline V gene sequence: CDR1 SNHLY, CDR2 FYNNEI. The CDR3 is 13 residues long. The V end was cut by 4 bases, the J end by 8 bases, with 12 bases between. The CDR3 loop is CASSVPGWHEQFF. CDR3 in DNA: TGTGCCAGCAGTGTACCGGGTTGGCATGAGCAGTTCTTC.

This sequence joins TRBV24-1 and TRBJ2-3; D possibly uses TRBD1 or TRBD2 (5 bases each). Germline CDR1 is KGHDR and CDR2 is SFDVKD. The CDR3 loop spans 16 amino acids. V was pared by 4 bases and J by 3 bases, with 16 bases between. This CDR3 reads CATSDPGRAGTDTQYF. In nucleotides, the CDR3 is TGTGCCACCAGTGACCCCGGGCGGGCAGGGACAGATACGCAGTATTTT.

V gene TRBV29-1 combines with J gene TRBJ1-5; D unresolved. This CDR3 comprises 15 residues. Germline CDR1 reads SQVTM; CDR2 reads ANQGSEA. Trimming cost V 2 bases and J 1 base, with 12 bases left between them. The CDR3 nucleotides read TGCAGCGTTGAAAACTACACTGAGAGCAATCAGCCCCAGCATTTT. Amino acid sequence: CSVENYTESNQPQHF. The variable domain in full, completed from reference TRBV29-1 and TRBJ1-5, reads SAVISQKPSRDICQRGTSLTIQCQVDSQVTMMFWYRQQPGQSLTLIATANQGSEATYESGFVIDKFPISRPNLTFSTLTVSNMSPEDSSIYLCSVENYTESNQPQHFGDGTRLSIL.

The chain joins TRBV4-1 to TRBJ1-1; D perhaps matches TRBD1 (5 bases). This CDR3 is built from 14 residues. The V gene's germline CDR1 is MGHRA and CDR2 YSYEKL. V was shortened by 7 bases and J by 0 bases, with 12 bases between the two germline ends. In DNA, the CDR3 is TGCGCCAGCACCGCCGGGACGGTGAACACTGAAGCTTTCTTT. This gives the protein CASTAGTVNTEAFF.

This clone is a singleton in its sample. The chain recombines TRBV9 with TRBJ2-3, with D maybe TRBD2 (7 bases). Trimming removed 2 bases at V and 7 bases at J, with 17 bases between. The germline gives CDR1 SGDLS, CDR2 YYNGEE. The CDR3 spans 15 residues. The CDR3, as DNA: TGTGCCAGCAGCGTCAATCGGGGGGCCGGCAATACGCAGTATTTT. Translation: CASSVNRGAGNTQYF.

The chain couples TRBV7-3 to TRBJ1-2, with no clear D. CDR3 length: 15 residues. V dropped 4 bases and J dropped 8 bases, with 20 bases sitting between them. Germline V gene lookup returns CDR1 SGHTA and CDR2 FQGTGA. CDR3 DNA sequence: TGTGCCAGCAGCTCCACCCGGACGGACCTATCCGGCTACACCTTC. Its protein is CASSSTRTDLSGYTF.

The rearrangement uses TRBV9 and TRBJ2-2; D may be TRBD2 (5 bases). Deletions cut 5 bases from V and 0 bases from J, with 11 bases between. CDR1 is SGDLS and CDR2 is YYNGEE in the germline V gene. This CDR3 region has 15 residues. The CDR3 loop is CASREDGSNTGELFF. Written as DNA, the CDR3 is TGTGCCAGCAGGGAGGACGGCTCGAACACCGGGGAGCTGTTTTTT.

This chain connects TRBV12-3 or TRBV12-4 to TRBJ2-5; D possibly corresponds to TRBD1 (5 bases). The CDR3 is 13 residues long. With 5 bases removed from V and 9 bases from J, the gap between germline ends came to 16 bases. The CDR3 DNA sequence: TGTGCCAGCAGTCTGGACATAAACTGGGCCCAGTACTTC. Translated: CASSLDINWAQYF.

V usage is TRBV11-2 and J usage is TRBJ1-1; D not certain. The CDR3 covers 12 residues. The germline V gene has CDR1 SGHAT and CDR2 FQNNGV. V lost 4 bases to trimming and J lost 5 bases, with 8 bases between them. Written as DNA, the CDR3 is TGTGCCAGCAGCTCAGGTAGGACTGAAGCTTTCTTT. This sequence encodes CASSSGRTEAFF.

The CDR3 is CSVGWDRETQYF. The CDR3 DNA follows: TGCAGCGTTGGTTGGGACCGCGAGACCCAGTACTTC. The chain couples TRBV29-1 to TRBJ2-5; D might be TRBD1 or TRBD2, each matching 5 bases. The CDR3 is 12 amino acids. Germline lookup yields CDR1 SQVTM and CDR2 ANQGSEA. The V gene lost 4 bases and the J gene lost 5 bases, with 11 bases spanning the gap.

The rearrangement joins TRBV28 to TRBJ2-1; a weak D match, TRBD1 (7 bases). From germline, CDR1 is MDHEN and CDR2 SYDVKM. Trimming removed 2 bases at V and 12 bases at J, with 14 bases between. CDR3 length: 13 residues. In DNA form, the CDR3 reads TGTGCCAGCAGTTTACCCCACAGGGGAGGGCAGTTCTTC. It encodes CASSLPHRGGQFF. The full variable domain, its missing parts supplied by reference TRBV28 and TRBJ2-1, is DVKVTQSSRYLVKRTGEKVFLECVQDMDHENMFWYRQDPGLGLRLIYFSYDVKMKEKGDIPEGYSVSREKKERFSLILESASTNQTSMYLCASSLPHRGGQFFGPGTRLTVL.

The rearrangement links TRBV5-5 to TRBJ1-2, with TRBD1 matching 9 bases. V trimming: 2 bases; J trimming: 3 bases; junction bases outside the gene matches: 2. The germline CDR1 and CDR2 sequences are SGHKS and YYEKEE (reference sequence). This CDR3 is 14 amino acids long. The CDR3 DNA reads TGTGCCAGCAGCTTCCGGGACAGGGACTATGGCTACACCTTC. Protein: CASSFRDRDYGYTF.

This clone occurred a few times. Here the CDR3 reads CASSPQGGTEAFF. CDR3 sequence (DNA): TGTGCCAGCAGCCCTCAGGGAGGCACTGAAGCTTTCTTT. The chain combines TRBV7-3 with TRBJ1-1, with D perhaps matching TRBD1 (5 bases). V lost 5 bases and J lost 4, with 11 bases in between. This CDR3 region has 13 residues. Germline loops: CDR1 SGHTA, CDR2 FQGTGA.

The rearrangement links TRBV19 to TRBJ1-6; perhaps TRBD1 as D (6 bases). The CDR3 has 13 amino acids. In germline, CDR1 is LNHDA, CDR2 SQIVND (reference sequence). V lost 7 bases and J lost 5, with 9 bases in between. The CDR3 region is CASKDSNNSPLHF. Written as DNA, the CDR3 is TGTGCCAGTAAGGACAGCAATAATTCACCCCTCCACTTT.

V and J are TRBV6-6 and TRBJ1-6; 9 nucleotides agree with TRBD1. The CDR3 has 15 amino acids. Germline trimming cut 4 bases from V and 9 bases from J; bases unmatched to any gene: 7. Germline CDR1 reads MNHNY; CDR2 reads SVGAGI (reference sequence). The CDR3 is CASSSSGQGISPLHF. As DNA, the CDR3 is TGTGCCAGCAGTTCCTCTGGACAGGGGATTTCACCCCTCCACTTT.

The chain uses TRBV7-9 and TRBJ2-1; D unclear. In germline, CDR1 is SEHNR, CDR2 FQNEAQ (reference sequence). The V end lost 6 bases, the J end lost 6 bases, and 18 bases lay between the germline ends. The CDR3 contains 15 residues. The CDR3 loop is CASRPSGKAFNEQFF. The CDR3 bases are TGTGCCAGCAGGCCATCCGGTAAGGCATTCAATGAGCAGTTCTTC.

V is TRBV5-4 and J is TRBJ1-1, with D unresolved. The V and J ends lost 0 bases and 0 bases respectively, with 9 bases between them. The germline CDR1 and CDR2 sequences are SGHNT and YYREEE (reference sequence). The CDR3 loop spans 15 amino acids. CDR3 DNA sequence: TGTGCCAGCAGCTTGGCCCCCGGGATGAACACTGAAGCTTTCTTT. Its translation is CASSLAPGMNTEAFF.

The chain couples TRBV28 to TRBJ1-2; 7 bases fit TRBD1. CDR3 length: 16 residues. The trim removed 3 bases at V and 4 bases at J, leaving 11 bases unmatched. CDR1 is MDHEN, CDR2 SYDVKM, per germline. The CDR3 coding sequence is TGTGCCAGCAGTTTGCCTCTTGGGACAGATAGCTATGGCTACACCTTC. Protein sequence: CASSLPLGTDSYGYTF.

This chain links TRBV6-6 with TRBJ1-2, with TRBD1 matching over 7 bases. Unmatched junction bases numbered 10, after V lost 4 bases and J lost 2 bases. The germline gives CDR1 MNHNY, CDR2 SVGAGI (reference sequence). The CDR3 runs to 16 residues. The CDR3 loop is CASSSIGQDRNYGYTF. The CDR3 DNA reads as TGTGCCAGCAGTTCTATTGGACAGGACCGCAACTATGGCTACACCTTC.

The chain couples TRBV6-5 to TRBJ1-6; D remains ambiguous. Between the trimmed V and J ends, which lost 2 bases and 7 bases, there was a span of 9 bases. CDR3 length: 14 amino acids. Germline lookup yields CDR1 MNHEY and CDR2 SVGAGI. The CDR3 bases are TGTGCCAGCAGTTACGGTAGTTTAAATTCACCCCTCCACTTT. As protein: CASSYGSLNSPLHF.

The V and J genes are TRBV5-5 and TRBJ1-6; D is uncertain. The CDR3 is 16 residues long. Germline CDR1 reads SGHKS; CDR2 reads YYEKEE (reference sequence). V lost 0 bases, J lost 2 bases, and 9 bases lay in between. CDR3 loop: CASSLAQKAYNSPLHF. As DNA, the CDR3 is TGTGCCAGCAGCTTGGCCCAGAAGGCCTATAATTCACCCCTCCACTTT.

The V gene is TRBV15, the J gene TRBJ2-7; the D gene is possibly TRBD1 (6 bases). Germline V lookup: CDR1 LNHNV, CDR2 YYDKDF (reference sequence). There are 14 residues in the CDR3. The ends were cut back, 1 base at V and 6 bases at J, with 13 bases in the middle. Written as DNA, the CDR3 is TGTGCCACCAGCAGAGTGGGGCAGGGGCCCGAGCAGTACTTC. Protein: CATSRVGQGPEQYF.

This clone was found once. The chain links TRBV5-1 to TRBJ2-5, with 8 bases fitting TRBD2. The ends lost 1 base at V and 4 bases at J; junction bases unmatched: 6. Germline lookup yields CDR1 SGHRS and CDR2 YFSETQ. This CDR3 region has 15 residues. The CDR3 region has the DNA TGCGCCAGCAGCTTGATCGGGGGGGCCTTAGAGACCCAGTACTTC. Residues: CASSLIGGALETQYF.

The V call is TRBV20-1, the J call TRBJ1-4; the D is unclear. Trimming removed 6 bases at V and 0 bases at J, with 14 bases between. The CDR3 runs to 15 residues. Germline V gives CDR1 DFQATT, CDR2 SNEGSKA (reference sequence). CDR3 sequence reads: CSASTPAATNEKLFF. In DNA, the CDR3 is TGCAGTGCCAGTACCCCGGCAGCAACTAATGAAAAACTGTTTTTT.

This clone was counted once. The rearrangement joins TRBV19 to TRBJ1-5; D is ambiguous. The length of the CDR3 is 15 residues. The germline CDR1 and CDR2 sequences are LNHDA and SQIVND (reference sequence). The V end lost 1 base, the J end lost 7 bases, and 14 bases lay between the germline ends. CDR3 nucleotides: TGTGCCAGTAGTATAGCTCGCACCAAGAGGCAGCCCCAGCATTTT. Translation: CASSIARTKRQPQHF. The whole variable domain, filled in from reference TRBV19 and TRBJ1-5, reads DGGITQSPKYLFRKEGQNVTLSCEQNLNHDAMYWYRQDPGQGLRLIYYSQIVNDFQKGDIAEGYSVSREKKESFPLTVTSAQKNPTAFYLCASSIARTKRQPQHFGDGTRLSIL.

This chain links TRBV4-1 with TRBJ1-1; D gene ambiguous. V shed 5 bases and J shed 5 bases, with 12 bases lying between them. The CDR3 spans 13 residues. Germline CDR1 MGHRA, CDR2 YSYEKL. CDR3 sequence reads: CASSWNMDTEAFF. CDR3 DNA sequence: TGCGCCAGCAGCTGGAACATGGATACTGAAGCTTTCTTT.

This sequence joins TRBV2 and TRBJ1-5; the D is unclear. Germline assignment: CDR1 SNHLY and CDR2 FYNNEI. The V end was cut by 3 bases, the J end by 0 bases, with 6 bases between. This CDR3 contains 14 residues. This CDR3 is CASSDRNSNQPQHF. DNA of the CDR3: TGTGCCAGCAGTGACAGAAATAGCAATCAGCCCCAGCATTTT.

The gene calls are TRBV10-3 and TRBJ1-5, with D hard to call. The ends were cut back, 0 bases at V and 6 bases at J, with 6 bases in the middle. CDR1 ENHRY and CDR2 SYGVKD come from the germline V gene. The CDR3 loop spans 13 amino acids. CDR3 coding DNA: TGTGCCATCAGTGAGTCGGATGGTCAGCCCCAGCATTTT. Protein sequence: CAISESDGQPQHF.